This T cell receptor beta chain was captured by sequencing in a study of T cell repertoires and HLA-DP antigens. The V gene lost 0 bases and the J gene lost 0 bases, with 12 bases spanning the gap. Germline CDR1 is SGDLS and CDR2 is YYNGEE. This CDR3 is 16 amino acids long. Assay used: immunoSEQ multiplex PCR; TCRdb lists only in-frame clones, some missing. The repertoire holds around 90,000 clones, approximately 86% seen once, with about 1.7% in the top ten. Comment on this clone: Its antigen is undetermined.

Sequencing was performed on CD4+ T cells from PBMCs. The chain joins TRBV9 to TRBJ1-1; weak D call: TRBD1 (6 bases). This clonotype originated in a man aged 50 to 59 in good health and CMV-seronegative. The CDR3 sequence is CASSVAGAHMNTEAFF. In nucleotides, the CDR3 is TGTGCCAGCAGCGTAGCAGGGGCACACATGAACACTGAAGCTTTCTTT.